The next 18 T cell receptor beta chains were all read from a single sample in a study of somatic mutations in cytotoxic T cells in rheumatoid arthritis. Assay: immunoSEQ multiplex PCR; the TCRdb copy retains only in-frame clones and omits some. The sample yields about 26,000 clones, more than 75% seen once. What was sequenced was CD8+ T cells sorted from blood. Every receptor here comes from a man aged 50 to 60 in good health.

This chain connects TRBV7-8 to TRBJ1-1; the D is unclear. Per the germline V gene, CDR1 is SGHVS and CDR2 is FQNEAQ. Trimming removed 0 bases at V and 5 bases at J, with 7 bases between. The CDR3 contains 13 residues. CDR3 loop: CASSLARNTEAFF. The CDR3 DNA reads as TGTGCCAGCAGCTTAGCACGGAATACTGAAGCTTTCTTT.

CDR3 sequence: CASRRFQQANSYEQYF. In DNA, the CDR3 is TGTGCCAGCAGGCGCTTCCAGCAGGCGAACTCCTACGAGCAGTACTTC. V gene TRBV27 combines with J gene TRBJ2-7; no clear D. The ends were cut back, 6 bases at V and 0 bases at J, with 18 bases in the middle. CDR1 MNHEY and CDR2 SMNVEV come from the germline V gene (reference sequence). The CDR3 has 16 amino acids.

Only one count was recorded for this clone. The chain recombines TRBV7-9 with TRBJ2-5; no reliable D call. The germline V gene has CDR1 SEHNR and CDR2 FQNEAQ (reference sequence). This CDR3 comprises 15 residues. Trimming pared 5 bases from V and 6 bases from J, leaving 19 bases between. CDR3 residues: CASSPTDAARKTQYF. CDR3 sequence (DNA): TGTGCCAGCAGCCCCACGGACGCCGCTAGAAAGACCCAGTACTTC. The full variable domain, rest sourced from reference TRBV7-9 and TRBJ2-5, is DTGVSQNPRHKITKRGQNVTFRCDPISEHNRLYWYRQTLGQGPEFLTYFQNEAQLEKSRLLSDRFSAERPKGSFSTLEIQRTEQGDSAMYLCASSPTDAARKTQYFGPGTRLLVL.

This clone was observed a single time. The chain employs TRBV13 and TRBJ2-5; D might be TRBD2 (6 bases). The CDR3 is 15 amino acids. V was shortened by 5 bases and J by 4 bases, with 17 bases between the two germline ends. Germline V CDR1 and CDR2: PRHDT, FYEKMQ (reference sequence). The CDR3 here is CASSRRGGARETQYF. Here the CDR3 DNA reads TGTGCCAGCAGCCGGCGGGGCGGGGCTCGAGAGACCCAGTACTTC.

The CDR3 loop reads CASSLSENTEAFF. CDR3 in DNA: TGCGCCAGCAGCCTCAGTGAGAACACTGAAGCTTTCTTT. This sequence joins TRBV4-1 and TRBJ1-1; D unresolved. The V gene lost 4 bases and the J gene lost 1 base, with 7 bases spanning the gap. The CDR3 totals 13 residues. CDR1 is MGHRA, CDR2 YSYEKL, per germline.

This clone was detected only a few times. This chain links TRBV7-9 with TRBJ2-2, with D uncertain. The germline V and J ends were trimmed by 3 bases and 4 bases, with 3 bases remaining between them. This CDR3 spans 12 amino acids. Germline lookup yields CDR1 SEHNR and CDR2 FQNEAQ (reference sequence). For the CDR3, the DNA is TGTGCCAGCAGCTTGACCACCGGGGAGCTGTTTTTT. It is translated as CASSLTTGELFF.

V and J are TRBV4-1 and TRBJ2-7; 9 bases are shared with TRBD2. The CDR3 has 15 residues. Germline CDR1 reads MGHRA; CDR2 reads YSYEKL. The V segment lost 1 base and the J segment 2 bases; nucleotides outside the gene matches: 3. Here the CDR3 DNA reads TGCGCCAGCAGCCAAGTGCTAGCGGGAACCTACGAGCAGTACTTC. It is translated as CASSQVLAGTYEQYF.

Only a few counts were recorded for this clone. The V call is TRBV9, the J call TRBJ1-2; possibly TRBD1 for D (6 bases). Per germline, CDR1 SGDLS and CDR2 YYNGEE. Trimming left V 2 bases short and J 3 bases short, with 11 bases between. This CDR3 region has 14 residues. Here the CDR3 DNA reads TGTGCCAGCAGCGTCGCGACAGGATACTATGGCTACACCTTC. This sequence encodes CASSVATGYYGYTF. The whole variable domain, filled in from reference TRBV9 and TRBJ1-2, reads DSGVTQTPKHLITATGQRVTLRCSPRSGDLSVYWYQQSLDQGLQFLIQYYNGEERAKGNILERFSAQQFPDLHSELNLSSLELGDSALYFCASSVATGYYGYTFGSGTRLTVV.

The chain joins TRBV9 to TRBJ2-3, with D unresolved. The CDR3 spans 13 residues. Trimming pared 0 bases from V and 5 bases from J, leaving 7 bases between. Per the germline V gene, CDR1 is SGDLS and CDR2 is YYNGEE. The CDR3 sequence: CASSVEGLDTQYF. CDR3 sequence (DNA): TGTGCCAGCAGCGTAGAGGGTTTAGATACGCAGTATTTT. Looking up the rest from reference TRBV9 and TRBJ2-3 gives the full variable domain: DSGVTQTPKHLITATGQRVTLRCSPRSGDLSVYWYQQSLDQGLQFLIQYYNGEERAKGNILERFSAQQFPDLHSELNLSSLELGDSALYFCASSVEGLDTQYFGPGTRLTVL.

The CDR3 sequence: CASSEGLAYEQYF. CDR3 DNA: TGTGCCAGCAGTGAAGGTTTAGCCTACGAGCAGTACTTC. The V gene is TRBV6-1, the J gene TRBJ2-7; D unresolved. There are 13 residues in the CDR3. The V and J ends lost 1 base and 2 bases respectively, with 6 bases between them. Germline CDR1 and CDR2: MNHNS and SASEGT.

This sequence joins TRBV2 and TRBJ1-5; 8 bases agree with TRBD1. This CDR3 is built from 14 residues. The ends lost 2 bases at V and 7 bases at J; junction bases unmatched: 4. The V gene's germline CDR1 is SNHLY and CDR2 FYNNEI. The CDR3 here is CASSEPDRDQPQHF. The CDR3 DNA reads TGTGCCAGCAGTGAACCGGACAGGGACCAGCCCCAGCATTTT. The whole variable domain, filled in from reference TRBV2 and TRBJ1-5, reads EPEVTQTPSHQVTQMGQEVILRCVPISNHLYFYWYRQILGQKVEFLVSFYNNEISEKSEIFDDQFSVERPDGSNFTLKIRSTKLEDSAMYFCASSEPDRDQPQHFGDGTRLSIL.

This clone was observed a handful of times. The genes are TRBV7-9 and TRBJ1-3; tentative D call: TRBD1 (5 bases). V was cut by 8 bases and J by 0 bases, with 8 bases left in between. Germline V gene lookup returns CDR1 SEHNR and CDR2 FQNEAQ (reference sequence). CDR3 length: 13 amino acids. The CDR3, as DNA: TGTGCCAGCCACAGGTACTCTGGAAACACCATATATTTT. It encodes CASHRYSGNTIYF.

This sequence joins TRBV11-3 and TRBJ2-2; 8 positions agree with TRBD2. The trim removed 5 bases at V and 3 bases at J, leaving 8 bases unmatched. CDR3 length equals 16 residues. Germline loops: CDR1 SGHNT, CDR2 YENEEA. In nucleotides, the CDR3 is TGTGCCAGCAGCCAACTACTAGCGGAGGACACCGGGGAGCTGTTTTTT. Residues: CASSQLLAEDTGELFF.

This sequence joins TRBV2 and TRBJ1-5, with D unresolved. Germline V gives CDR1 SNHLY, CDR2 FYNNEI. CDR3 length: 15 amino acids. V was shortened by 7 bases and J by 1 base, with 14 bases between the two germline ends. The DNA for the CDR3 is TGTGCCAGCAATGCGGGGTTACAAAGCAATCAGCCCCAGCATTTT. Its translation: CASNAGLQSNQPQHF. Drawing the rest from reference TRBV2 and TRBJ1-5, the complete variable domain is EPEVTQTPSHQVTQMGQEVILRCVPISNHLYFYWYRQILGQKVEFLVSFYNNEISEKSEIFDDQFSVERPDGSNFTLKIRSTKLEDSAMYFCASNAGLQSNQPQHFGDGTRLSIL.

This sequence joins TRBV4-2 and TRBJ1-2; the D gene is possibly TRBD1 (5 bases). V gave up 4 bases and J gave up 4 bases, with 22 bases separating them. The CDR3 has 17 residues. The germline V gene has CDR1 LGHNA and CDR2 YNFKEQ. CDR3 nucleotides: TGTGCCAGCAGCCGATTTCTCGGGGGAACGCGCTCCTATGGCTACACCTTC. It specifies CASSRFLGGTRSYGYTF.

The table lists this clone with a count of one. V gene TRBV15 combines with J gene TRBJ2-3, with 8 bases matching TRBD1. CDR1 and CDR2 (germline): LNHNV, YYDKDF (reference sequence). The CDR3 contains 18 residues. After removal of 2 bases from V and 4 bases from J, the junction contained 14 bases not matched to a gene. Here the CDR3 DNA reads TGTGCCACCAGCAGAATGACGAGCTTGGACAGGGAATCAGATACGCAGTATTTT. It is translated as CATSRMTSLDRESDTQYF.

The J gene is TRBJ1-5, the V gene TRBV4-1; D is uncertain. Germline V gives CDR1 MGHRA, CDR2 YSYEKL. The length of the CDR3 is 16 residues. V lost 1 base and J lost 1, with 11 bases in between. The CDR3 region has the DNA TGCGCCAGCAGCCAAGTTCGGGCCGGGAGCAATCAGCCCCAGCATTTT. It encodes CASSQVRAGSNQPQHF.

The rearrangement links TRBV27 to TRBJ1-5; D not resolved. Per germline, CDR1 MNHEY and CDR2 SMNVEV (reference sequence). The CDR3 is 15 residues long. V shed 6 bases and J shed 3 bases, with 15 bases lying between them. The CDR3 nucleotides are TGTGCCAGCAGCCGGTTTGCGGGCCCCAATCAGCCCCAGCATTTT. It codes for CASSRFAGPNQPQHF.